This T cell receptor (beta chain) is from a study of T cells in narcolepsy. Study in general: Healthy controls were enrolled alongside patients with narcolepsy type 1 or type 2. General study findings and limits: HCRT-specific and TRIB2-specific autoreactive clonotypes appeared among same-patient CSF and blood CD4+ clonotypes. Reportedly, autoreactive clonotypes were serially detected in patients' blood but not controls'. Autoreactive clone sequences were missing from some blood memory CD4+ repertoires.

Profiled with immunoSEQ multiplex PCR; TCRdb holds only in-frame clones, not every one. The sample has some 33,000 clones, almost 90% seen once. Germline-derived CDR1 and CDR2 are LGHNA and YSLEER. V was clipped by 2 bases and J by 1 base, with 11 bases between them. This CDR3 is built from 15 residues. Concerning this clone itself: Antigen unknown.

This receptor was identified in a human donor with narcolepsy. This sequence joins TRBV4-3 and TRBJ1-1, with D possibly being TRBD1 (6 bases). The sequenced material came from CD45RA- memory CD4+ T cells from PBMCs. As DNA, the CDR3 is TGCGCCAGCAGCCAACTACGGACAGAGAACACTGAAGCTTTCTTT. Protein product: CASSQLRTENTEAFF.